Detailed here is one TCR beta chain. Its recognized antigen is unknown. It has no much larger one-base neighbor in the sample; base qualities were not kept. The data originate from a study of blood T cell repertoires in COVID-19 (TCRdb year 2020). The study in broad terms: Samples covering the acute and convalescent phases of COVID-19 were provided by collaborators in the United States, Italy and Spain. The repertoires were released in a freely available public database meant as a resource for research on the immune response to SARS-CoV-2. Subjects who had been exposed to COVID-19, were actively infected with it, or had recovered from it provided the deeply sampled blood TCRbeta repertoires that made up the dataset. Nearly every sample came with metadata listing a de-identified subject ID, COVID-19 status, age in years and sex. The material from the prospective study consisted of cDNA or gDNA derived from T cells, B-cell-depleted T cells, or PBMCs. HLA class I and class II types, where available, came from metadata supplied by the sample provider rather than from assay-based typing. Samples were obtained from the ongoing ImmuneRACE study (first 160 participants) and from some 1,200 subjects provided by 6 global collaborators.

In the prospective study, participants were about 18 to 90 years old, resided in fewer than 25 geographic areas of the United States, and were enrolled through a virtual design. In the prospective study, cohorts were assigned on the basis of participant-reported clinical history obtained from a screening survey and a study questionnaire. Mobile phlebotomists in the prospective study collected whole blood, serum and a nasopharyngeal or oropharyngeal swab from every participant. Prospective study participants could optionally give additional blood draws and questionnaires over an approximately 2-month period. Prospective study blood samples were shipped either frozen or at room temperature before DNA extraction. CDR1 SGDLS and CDR2 YYNGEE are derived from the germline V gene. The CDR3 measures 16 amino acids from cysteine to phenylalanine. Here the CDR3 DNA is all that survives: 48 bases in frame from base 1. V lost 4 bases and J lost 2 bases, and the count of bases not matched to a germline gene is 5.

The immunoSEQ Assay, a bias-controlled multiplex PCR, was used to amplify TCRbeta CDR3 regions from genomic DNA. The original methods were these. The number of nucleated cells in each sample was estimated by amplification of reference gene primers within the assay. To quantify the absolute abundance of each unique TCRbeta CDR3 rearrangement, sequence reads were collapsed and filtered. For each sample, productive Simpson clonality was calculated by taking the square root of Simpson's diversity index across productive rearrangements. Imported from immuneACCESS, the table was reduced by TCRdb to in-frame sequences with V and J called. These copies leave out some clones; in studies compared against another copy, an unresolved V gene accounts for under half, and the cause of the remainder is not known. V, J and clone size derive from that table, while D and trimming were established from the DNA sequence. Across this sample there are about 140,000 clones, with about 83% seen only once. Clones ranked in the top ten supply roughly 3.5% of the sample.

The study at large found these results: Clinical and demographic metadata were provided uncurated, with the amount varying by source and participant.

This chain is built from TRBV9 and TRBJ2-6; 8 bases in the junction line up with TRBD1. The TCR originated in a woman between 50 and 59 years old with acute COVID-19. The sequencing input was PBMCs or T cells enriched from blood (not recorded which). Here the CDR3 is given as CASSLDRGAGANVLTF. The DNA sequence follows: TGTGCCAGCAGCCTAGACAGGGGTGCTGGGGCCAACGTCCTGACTTTC.